The clone carrying this T cell receptor (beta chain) was detected once. Its target is unknown. CDR3 size: 13 residues. Per the germline V gene, CDR1 is SNHLY and CDR2 is FYNNEI. V dropped 10 bases and J dropped 2; count of bases not matched to a gene: 6. This entry is derived from a study of vaccination and CD4 T cells after COVID-19. Stated treatment: roughly 10-day PBMC culture with coronavirus spike peptide pools or control peptides (ViraFEST assay). IL-2 (around 10 IU/ml) and peptide pools (around 9.7 ug/ml) were added to cultures of 1.5 million to 2 million PBMCs per well. An Oncomine TCR Beta short-read assay was used to sequence the DNA from cultured CD4+ T cells. TCRdb called the PCR reads again in MiXCR, with one record for every CDR3 protein. Of approximately 11,000 distinct CDR3 sequences listed, approximately 83% were seen once; the top ten hold approximately 10%.

The sample comprised CD4+ T cells from blood, cultured in vitro. The rearrangement joins TRBV2 to TRBJ2-5; 8 bases match TRBD2. This clonotype was obtained from a human donor who had recovered from COVID-19. This CDR3 is CATEAGAQETQYF. The CDR3 DNA reads as TGTGCCACCGAAGCGGGAGCTCAAGAGACCCAGTACTTC.